This T cell receptor (beta chain) comes out of a study of regulatory T cells in long-lasting Graves disease. Study background: To qualify as persistent, Graves' disease required over 5 years of antithyroid drugs with positive TSH receptor antibodies. Study-wide results and caveats: In persistent patients, shared public clonotypes (under 3,000) outnumbered those in new patients (roughly 870).

To note about this clonotype: Antigen unknown.

The J segment lost 6 bases and the V segment lost 5 bases, leaving 17 bases of the junction unmatched. The germline V gene has CDR1 MNHEY and CDR2 SMNVEV (reference sequence). This CDR3 is built from 17 residues. Researchers made TCR beta libraries by using iRepertoire HTBI primers and running Arm-PCR on CDR3 regions. From the multiplex PCR reads, TCRdb called clonotypes with MiXCR, one entry per CDR3 protein. The sample lists fewer than 450,000 distinct CDR3 sequences, 20% to 25% occurring once. Indicated time point: persistent/refractory GD, antithyroid drugs over 5 years with positive TRAb. PBMCs were the source of the RNA used for TCR sequencing. By American Thyroid Association guidelines, Graves' disease was diagnosed in the cohort.

Specimen: peripheral blood mononuclear cells (PBMCs), collected when the disease was refractory, from a patient treated with antithyroid drugs. The receptor comes from a female donor with Graves disease. J is TRBJ1-1 and V is TRBV27, with 8 bases lining up with TRBD1. The CDR3 coding sequence is TGTGCCAGCAGTCTGAGCGGTTTGAGACAGGGGAGAGCTGAAGCTTTCTTT. It encodes CASSLSGLRQGRAEAFF.